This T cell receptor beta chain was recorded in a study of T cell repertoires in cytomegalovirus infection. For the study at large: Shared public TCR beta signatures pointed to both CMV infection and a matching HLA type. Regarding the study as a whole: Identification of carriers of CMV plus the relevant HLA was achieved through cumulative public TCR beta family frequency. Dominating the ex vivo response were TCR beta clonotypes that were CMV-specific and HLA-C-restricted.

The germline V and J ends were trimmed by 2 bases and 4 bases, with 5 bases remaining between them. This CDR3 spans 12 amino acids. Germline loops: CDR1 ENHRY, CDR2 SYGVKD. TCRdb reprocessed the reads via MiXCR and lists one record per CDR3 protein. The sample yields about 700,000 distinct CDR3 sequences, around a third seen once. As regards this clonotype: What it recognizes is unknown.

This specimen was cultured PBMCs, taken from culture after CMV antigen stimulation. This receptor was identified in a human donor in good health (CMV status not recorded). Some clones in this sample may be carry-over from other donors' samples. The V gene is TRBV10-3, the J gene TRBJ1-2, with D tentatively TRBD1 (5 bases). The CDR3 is CAISEGAYGYTF. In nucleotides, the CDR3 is TGTGCCATCAGTGAGGGGGCCTATGGCTACACCTTC.